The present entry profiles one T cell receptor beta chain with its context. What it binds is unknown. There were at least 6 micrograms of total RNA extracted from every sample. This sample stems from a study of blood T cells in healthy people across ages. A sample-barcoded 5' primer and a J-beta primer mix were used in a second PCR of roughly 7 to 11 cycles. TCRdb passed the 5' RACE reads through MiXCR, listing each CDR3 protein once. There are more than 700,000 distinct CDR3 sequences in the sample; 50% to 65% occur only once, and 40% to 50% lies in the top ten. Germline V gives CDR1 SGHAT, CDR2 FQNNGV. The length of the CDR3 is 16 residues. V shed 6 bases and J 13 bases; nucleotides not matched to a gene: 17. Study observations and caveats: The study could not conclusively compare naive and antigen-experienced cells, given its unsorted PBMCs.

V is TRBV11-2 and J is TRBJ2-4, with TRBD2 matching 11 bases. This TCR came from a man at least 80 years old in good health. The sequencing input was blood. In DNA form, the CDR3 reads TGTGCCAGCAGACCCAGCGTAGCGGGAGGGCCGGGGGAGCAGTACTTC. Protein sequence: CASRPSVAGGPGEQYF.